This entry is about one TCR beta chain. This entry comes from a study of T cell changes during pregnancy in multiple sclerosis. The CDR3 covers 16 residues. The V gene end was trimmed by 7 bases and the J gene end by 5 bases; junction bases not matched to a gene: 11. CDR1 is LNHDA, CDR2 SQIVND, per germline (reference sequence). The repertoire was sequenced with immunoSEQ multiplex PCR; TCRdb's copy has only in-frame clones and lacks some. This sample has around 31,000 clones, with 85% to 90% found just once. This sequence was found in a female donor in good health, enrolled as a control in a pregnancy study. V and J are TRBV19 and TRBJ1-1, with 12 bases identical to TRBD1. The input for sequencing was CD4+ T cells from peripheral blood mononuclear cells, taken in the third trimester of pregnancy. CDR3 DNA sequence: TGTGCCAGTAAGGTTCCGGGACAGGGGGCGGGAACTGAAGCTTTCTTT. The encoded protein is CASKVPGQGAGTEAFF.